This entry lists 5 T cell receptor beta chains sequenced from one sample in a study of long-term antiretroviral therapy in people with HIV. With survey level as its setting, the immunoSEQ assay was v3.0. Method: immunoSEQ multiplex PCR; TCRdb's copy keeps in-frame clones and lacks some. The table has 5,000 to 7,500 clones, around 74% seen once. The specimen was unsorted PBMCs, collected 0.5 years before starting antiretroviral therapy. These receptors were obtained from a man in his forties or fifties with HIV.

The chain uses TRBV6-1 and TRBJ1-5, with D perhaps matching TRBD1 (6 bases). CDR1 MNHNS and CDR2 SASEGT come from the germline V gene. The CDR3 runs 13 residues. V shed 0 bases and J shed 7 bases, with 7 bases lying between them. CDR3 DNA sequence: TGTGCCAGCAGTGAAGCGGGGGGCCAGCCCCAGCATTTT. Translating it yields CASSEAGGQPQHF.

This chain connects TRBV28 to TRBJ2-7, with D unresolved. Germline CDR1 reads MDHEN; CDR2 reads SYDVKM. The CDR3 length is 14 residues. The V end was cut by 5 bases, the J end by 1 base, with 12 bases between. Here the CDR3 reads CASSVMLASYEQYF. CDR3 nucleotide sequence: TGTGCCAGCAGTGTCATGTTGGCGTCCTACGAGCAGTACTTC. Looking up the rest from reference TRBV28 and TRBJ2-7 gives the full variable domain: DVKVTQSSRYLVKRTGEKVFLECVQDMDHENMFWYRQDPGLGLRLIYFSYDVKMKEKGDIPEGYSVSREKKERFSLILESASTNQTSMYLCASSVMLASYEQYFGPGTRLTVT.

The chain combines TRBV19 with TRBJ2-3, with D tentatively TRBD1 or TRBD2 (5 bases each). Germline CDR1 and CDR2: LNHDA and SQIVND (reference sequence). This CDR3 is 15 amino acids long. Trimming removed 3 bases from V and 1 base from J, with 11 bases in between. The CDR3 DNA is TGTGCCAGTAGTATCAGGGACGGGGGCACAGATACGCAGTATTTT. Translating it yields CASSIRDGGTDTQYF.

The count of this clone is one. The chain uses TRBV7-2 and TRBJ2-7, with D perhaps matching TRBD2 (6 bases). Germline assignment: CDR1 SGHTA and CDR2 FQGNSA. The germline V and J ends were trimmed by 5 bases and 2 bases, with 13 bases remaining between them. The CDR3 length is 14 residues. The CDR3 spells CASSGLALTYEQYF. CDR3 sequence (DNA): TGTGCCAGCAGCGGGCTAGCGCTTACCTACGAGCAGTACTTC.

The chain recombines TRBV6-6 with TRBJ1-6, with D perhaps TRBD1 (6 bases). Germline-derived CDR1 and CDR2 are MNHNY and SVGAGI (reference sequence). The V end lost 5 bases, the J end lost 0 bases, and 11 bases lay between the germline ends. The CDR3 length is 16 residues. In DNA form, the CDR3 reads TGTGCCAGCAGTCGTACAGGGAGCTCCTATAATTCACCCCTCCACTTT. It codes for CASSRTGSSYNSPLHF.